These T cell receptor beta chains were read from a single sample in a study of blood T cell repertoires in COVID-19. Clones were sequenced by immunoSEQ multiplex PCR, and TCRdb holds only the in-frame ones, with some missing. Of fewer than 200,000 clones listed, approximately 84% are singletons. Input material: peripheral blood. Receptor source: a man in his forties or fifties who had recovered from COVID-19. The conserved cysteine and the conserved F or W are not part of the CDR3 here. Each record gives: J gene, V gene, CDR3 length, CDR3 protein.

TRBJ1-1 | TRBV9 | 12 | ASSPGQGSTEAF
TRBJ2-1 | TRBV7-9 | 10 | ASSFEGNEQF
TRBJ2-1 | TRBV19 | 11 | ASSANSGRAEF
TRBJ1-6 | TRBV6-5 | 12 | ASTSLSYNSPLH
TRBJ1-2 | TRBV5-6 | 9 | ASSLGESYT
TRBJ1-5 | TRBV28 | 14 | ASSINTGTINQPQH
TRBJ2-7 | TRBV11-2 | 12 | ASSGQQGPYEQY
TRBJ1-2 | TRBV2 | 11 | ASRTGSVYGYT
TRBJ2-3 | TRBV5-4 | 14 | ASSSPGGGGDDTQY
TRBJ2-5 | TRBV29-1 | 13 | SVRGTGGFGETQY
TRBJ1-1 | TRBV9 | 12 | ASSSSQLNTEAF
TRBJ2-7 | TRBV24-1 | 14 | ATSDTSGREHNEQY
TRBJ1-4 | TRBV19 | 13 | ASSLNTATNEKLF
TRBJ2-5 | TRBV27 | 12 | ASSSGRGVETQY
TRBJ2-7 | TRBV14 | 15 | ASSNFPSGTTAYEQY
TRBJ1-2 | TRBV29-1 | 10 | SADWGGGGYT
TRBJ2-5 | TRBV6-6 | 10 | ASSYSSETQY
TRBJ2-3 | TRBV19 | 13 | ASSKGQSSTDTQY
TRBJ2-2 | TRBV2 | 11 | ASNRGNTGELF
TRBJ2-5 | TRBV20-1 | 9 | SAQKGGPQY
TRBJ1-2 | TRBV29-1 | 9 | SGRDRDGYT
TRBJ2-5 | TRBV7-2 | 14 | ASSLRGGGWIETQY
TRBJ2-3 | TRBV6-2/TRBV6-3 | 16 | ASSYNQRTGEISDTQY
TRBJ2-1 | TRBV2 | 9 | ASGSYNEQF
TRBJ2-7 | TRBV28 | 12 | ASGGGWGSYEQY
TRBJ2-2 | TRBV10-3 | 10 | AATGGTGELF
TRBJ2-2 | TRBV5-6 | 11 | ASSRDDRGWVF